In this sample, the clone carrying this T cell receptor (beta chain) turned up many times. Its specificity is not known. Trimming removed 6 bases from V and 4 bases from J; junction bases left unmatched: 9. The CDR3 is made up of 15 amino acids. CDR1 is MNHEY, CDR2 SVGAGI, per germline. This entry belongs to a study of Graves' ophthalmopathy and Graves' hyperthyroidism. PBMCs were obtained from roughly 9.9 ml of fresh peripheral blood. Points from the study as a whole: Most thyroid clonotypes with frequency above 0.001 were detected in blood too.

From RNA, the CDR3 regions of TCR beta chains were amplified and sequenced. In the first round, RT-PCR was carried out with HTBI primers, and a multiplex PCR formed the second round. TCRdb reprocessed the multiplex PCR reads via MiXCR and lists one record per CDR3 protein. The profile shows about 660,000 distinct CDR3 sequences, roughly 41% of them singletons. This chain connects TRBV6-5 to TRBJ1-2; 9 nucleotides line up with TRBD1. The sequence derives from an adult man with Graves' ophthalmopathy. Material: peripheral blood. CDR3 amino acids: CASSLYGTGTYGYTF. The CDR3 DNA reads as TGTGCCAGCAGCCTATATGGGACAGGGACCTATGGCTACACCTTC.